This entry concerns a single TCR beta chain. Its antigen is as yet unknown. Sequenced by immunoSEQ multiplex PCR; TCRdb stores in-frame clones only, minus some. The table includes 120,000 to 150,000 clones, 86% detected once. The CDR3 has 13 amino acids. CDR1 is SGHRS and CDR2 is YFSETQ in the germline V gene. V was trimmed by 5 bases and J by 1 base, leaving 6 bases between them. Pooled in the analysis were second doses at about 4 or about 12 weeks. The data are from a study of T cell responses to AZD1222 COVID-19 vaccine. The study's findings and limits: Scientists sampled the repertoires only once the peak T cell response had passed.

This sequence was found in an adult who received the AZD1222 COVID-19 vaccine. The starting material was peripheral blood, obtained 28 days after the second AZD1222 dose. The chain links TRBV5-1 to TRBJ1-4; no reliable D call. The CDR3 bases are TGCGCCAGCAGAAGCTTAACTAATGAAAAACTGTTTTTT. It specifies CASRSLTNEKLFF.